The sequence of this TCR beta chain was determined in a study of CD8+CD57+ T cells in acquired aplastic anemia. Study-wide context: Recorded DNA amounts for sorted CD4+ and CD8+ cells had an average of roughly 3.4 ug.

Patients picked for sequencing had shown CD8+CD57+ cell expansion detected by flow cytometry. The template for TCR beta VDJ and CDR3 sequence profiling was genomic DNA. TCRdb processed the reads anew with MiXCR; each CDR3 protein has one entry. The sample gives around 500,000 distinct CDR3 sequences, roughly 34% of which show up once; under 0.95% is in the top ten. The ends were cut back, 7 bases at V and 7 bases at J, with 8 bases in the middle. Germline assignment: CDR1 LNHDA and CDR2 SQIVND (reference sequence). CDR3 size: 11 residues. Sequencing was done on a sample of sorted CD4+, CD8+, or CD8+CD57+ T cells (not recorded which) from PBMCs. The TCR was taken from a human donor with aplastic anemia. The chain joins TRBV19 to TRBJ2-1, with D uncertain. The CDR3 is CASKLRNEQFF. The CDR3 DNA reads as TGTGCCAGTAAATTACGTAATGAGCAGTTCTTC.